One and the same sample provided the 12 T cell receptor beta chains below, sequenced in a study of blood T cell repertoires in COVID-19. Produced via immunoSEQ multiplex PCR; TCRdb's table is partial and in-frame only. This table holds about 300,000 clones, 80% to 90% found once. The sequenced material came from peripheral blood. Source of these receptors: a woman in her thirties or forties who had recovered from COVID-19.

The V call is TRBV7-9, the J call TRBJ1-5, with 9 nucleotides matching TRBD1. Germline assignment: CDR1 SEHNR and CDR2 FQNEAQ (reference sequence). Germline trimming cut 4 bases from V and 4 bases from J; bases unmatched to any gene: 8. This CDR3 has 16 residues. The chain's CDR3 is CASSSTGGGKNQPQHF. The CDR3 nucleotides read TGTGCCAGCAGCTCGACAGGGGGGGGCAAGAATCAGCCCCAGCATTTT.

This clone was recorded a few times. The CDR3 loop reads CASSLRQNSGNTIYF. In nucleotides, the CDR3 is TGCGCCAGCAGCTTACGACAGAACTCTGGAAACACCATATATTTT. V and J are TRBV5-1 and TRBJ1-3; TRBD1 is a possible D gene (5 bases). V was shortened by 2 bases and J by 0 bases, with 9 bases between the two germline ends. Germline V gene lookup returns CDR1 SGHRS and CDR2 YFSETQ. The CDR3 is 15 amino acids.

This clone showed up just a few times. This chain uses TRBV12-2 with TRBJ1-5. TRBV12-2 is a listed pseudogene. This CDR3 is built from 14 residues. The CDR3 DNA is TGTGCAAGTCCCCACCTAGTTAGCAATCAGCCCCAGCATTTT. It translates to CASPHLVSNQPQHF.

This clone was counted between two and nine times. The rearrangement uses TRBV5-4 and TRBJ2-5; 13 bases align to TRBD2. The CDR3 consists of 15 residues. CDR1 and CDR2 (germline): SGHNT, YYREEE (reference sequence). The junction had 0 bases not matched to a gene; V was cut back by 0 bases and J by 4 bases. The CDR3 loop is CASSLGLAGGETQYF. CDR3 DNA: TGTGCCAGCAGCTTGGGACTAGCGGGGGGAGAGACCCAGTACTTC.

This clone was found a few times. The chain combines TRBV2 with TRBJ2-7, with D perhaps TRBD2 (7 bases). The CDR3 is 13 amino acids. V was cut by 6 bases and J by 0 bases, with 9 bases left in between. Germline V gene data show CDR1 as SNHLY and CDR2 as FYNNEI. In DNA, the CDR3 is TGTGCCAGCAGGCGGGGGCTCTCCTACGAGCAGTACTTC. It yields the protein CASRRGLSYEQYF.

The gene calls are TRBV21-1 and TRBJ1-4; the table's D call of TRBD1 was not tested on the DNA. TRBV21-1 corresponds to a pseudogene. This CDR3 has 18 residues. The CDR3 nucleotides are TGTGCCAGCAGCAAAGCTAAGTGGGCCGGCTCAACTAATGAAAAACTGTTTTTT. It codes for CASSKAKWAGSTNEKLFF.

This clone is a singleton in its sample. The V call is TRBV18, the J call TRBJ1-1, with D possibly being TRBD1 (6 bases). The CDR3 has 15 amino acids. Germline CDR1 KGHSH, CDR2 LQKENI. V gave up 0 bases and J gave up 3 bases, with 11 bases separating them. The CDR3 coding sequence is TGTGCCAGCTCACCACCTTGGCAGGGGCACACTGAAGCTTTCTTT. Translating it yields CASSPPWQGHTEAFF.

The rearrangement links TRBV7-9 to TRBJ2-2; 7 bases are shared with TRBD1. CDR1 is SEHNR and CDR2 is FQNEAQ in the germline V gene (reference sequence). Trimming cost V 5 bases and J 5 bases; bases outside gene matches: 8. The CDR3 sequence is 15 residues long. CDR3 DNA sequence: TGTGCCAGCAGCCCCGCAGGGGGATGGACCGGGGAGCTGTTTTTT. This encodes CASSPAGGWTGELFF.

The chain links TRBV27 to TRBJ1-2; D is ambiguous. Trimming took 6 bases from V and 9 from J, leaving 11 bases between them. Germline V gene sequence: CDR1 MNHEY, CDR2 SMNVEV (reference sequence). This CDR3 spans 11 amino acids. The CDR3 DNA is TGTGCCAGCAGCATCGGGGATCGCTACACCTTC. It is translated as CASSIGDRYTF.

V and J are TRBV20-1 and TRBJ2-7; no definite D call. Germline CDR1 and CDR2: DFQATT and SNEGSKA (reference sequence). This CDR3 comprises 11 residues. V lost 6 bases and J lost 12, with 18 bases in between. The CDR3 nucleotides are TGCAGTGCCGTTAACCCCCGATTGCGGTACTTC. Protein: CSAVNPRLRYF.

This chain uses TRBV5-1 with TRBJ2-1; the D gene is possibly TRBD2 (6 bases). The ends were cut back, 7 bases at V and 7 bases at J, with 24 bases in the middle. CDR3 length: 16 residues. Per germline, CDR1 SGHRS and CDR2 YFSETQ. The CDR3 loop is CASVPLEAGHTNEQFF. The CDR3, as DNA: TGCGCCAGCGTTCCCCTAGAAGCGGGCCATACGAATGAGCAGTTCTTC.

The chain uses TRBV28 and TRBJ2-3; weak D call: TRBD1 (7 bases). Trimming cost V 6 bases and J 3 bases, with 22 bases left between them. CDR1 MDHEN and CDR2 SYDVKM come from the germline V gene. The CDR3 is 17 amino acids. The CDR3 sequence: CASSYSWAGGRTDTQYF. CDR3 bases: TGTGCCAGCAGCTACAGCTGGGCAGGGGGGAGAACAGATACGCAGTATTTT. The full variable domain, rest sourced from reference TRBV28 and TRBJ2-3, is DVKVTQSSRYLVKRTGEKVFLECVQDMDHENMFWYRQDPGLGLRLIYFSYDVKMKEKGDIPEGYSVSREKKERFSLILESASTNQTSMYLCASSYSWAGGRTDTQYFGPGTRLTVL.